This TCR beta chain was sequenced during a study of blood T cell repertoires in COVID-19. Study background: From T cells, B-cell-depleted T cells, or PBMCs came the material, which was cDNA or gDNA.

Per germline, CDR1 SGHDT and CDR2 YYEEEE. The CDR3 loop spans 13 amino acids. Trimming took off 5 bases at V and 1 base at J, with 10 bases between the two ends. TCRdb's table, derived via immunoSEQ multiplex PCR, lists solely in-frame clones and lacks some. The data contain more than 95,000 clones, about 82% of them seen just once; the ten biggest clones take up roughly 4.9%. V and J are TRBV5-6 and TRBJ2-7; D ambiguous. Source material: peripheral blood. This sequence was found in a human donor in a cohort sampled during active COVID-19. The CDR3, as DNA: TGTGCCAGCAGTTTTTTACAATCCTACGAGCAGTACTTC. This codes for CASSFLQSYEQYF.